This TCR beta chain was retrieved from a study of T cell responses to AZD1222 COVID-19 vaccine. General study points: Baseline seropositivity occurred in only a handful of AZD1222 recipients. The breadth and depth of Spike-specific TCRs increased once two AZD1222 doses had been given.

Clones were read by immunoSEQ multiplex PCR, and TCRdb kept only the in-frame ones, dropping some. In the table there are under 150,000 clones, 85% to 95% of which are singletons. CDR3 length: 14 amino acids. Trimming removed 3 bases from V and 4 bases from J; junction bases left unmatched: 5. Germline V gene data show CDR1 as SGHDT and CDR2 as YYEEEE. A remark on this clone: Its antigen remains unknown.

The V gene is TRBV5-6, the J gene TRBJ1-2; TRBD1 matches 8 bases. This sequence was found in an adult in good health. The sequenced sample was peripheral blood, obtained on day 0 of AZD1222 vaccination. CDR3 sequence (DNA): TGTGCCAGCAGCTCGCGGACAGGGAGCTATGGCTACACCTTC. It encodes CASSSRTGSYGYTF.